These 10 T cell receptor beta chains originate from one sample sequenced in a study of blood T cells in healthy people across ages. PCR was performed a second time for 7 to 11 cycles using a sample-barcoded 5' primer and a J-beta primer mix. TCRdb itself ran the 5' RACE reads through MiXCR, one entry per CDR3 protein. The table includes 550,000 to 750,000 distinct CDR3 sequences, more than 20% detected once. Sequenced material: blood. The receptors were sampled from a man between 65 and 85 years old in good health.

In its sample, this clonotype was seen many times. The chain links TRBV27 to TRBJ1-1; 7 nucleotides match TRBD1. Trimming cost V 6 bases and J 4 bases; bases outside gene matches: 5. This CDR3 is 13 amino acids long. The germline gives CDR1 MNHEY, CDR2 SMNVEV (reference sequence). CDR3 DNA sequence: TGTGCCAGCAGACGATCAGGGGGCACTGAAGCTTTCTTT. This translates into CASRRSGGTEAFF.

The V gene is TRBV5-1, the J gene TRBJ1-4; perhaps TRBD1 as D (6 bases). The V end lost 4 bases, the J end lost 2 bases, and 12 bases lay between the germline ends. The CDR3 is made up of 15 amino acids. CDR1 is SGHRS and CDR2 is YFSETQ in the germline V gene. The CDR3 DNA reads as TGCGCCAGCAGCAATCAGGGGAGGACTAATGAAAAACTGTTTTTT. Residues: CASSNQGRTNEKLFF.

V usage is TRBV5-1 and J usage is TRBJ2-2; possibly TRBD1 for D (6 bases). The CDR3 length is 16 residues. Trimming took 5 bases from V and 4 from J, leaving 18 bases between them. CDR1 is SGHRS, CDR2 YFSETQ, per germline. CDR3 in amino acids: CASRDSRRPFTGELFF. The CDR3, as DNA: TGCGCCAGCAGGGACAGTAGACGTCCATTCACCGGGGAGCTGTTTTTT.

On this clonotype itself: Possible read error: a much larger clone is one base away. J is TRBJ2-3 and V is TRBV11-2; 7 nucleotides match TRBD2. CDR1 and CDR2 (germline): SGHAT, FQNNGV. This CDR3 region has 17 residues. The CDR3 loop is CAGSLRHSGVGTDTQYF. The DNA of the CDR3 is TGTGCCGGCAGCTTACGGCACAGCGGGGTAGGCACAGATACGCAGTATTTT.

This clonotype came up a few times. The chain links TRBV30 to TRBJ2-5; D is unclear. TRBJ2-1 explains the end of the DNA better; the J call may be wrong. The CDR3 is 14 amino acids. Germline CDR1 is GTSNPN and CDR2 is SVGIG (reference sequence). In DNA form, the CDR3 reads TGTGCCTGGAGGTCCCCACTGGACTACAATGAGCAGTTCTTC. As protein: CAWRSPLDYNEQFF.

The V call is TRBV28, the J call TRBJ2-7; D gene uncertain. Germline loops: CDR1 MDHEN, CDR2 SYDVKM. The germline V and J ends were trimmed by 8 bases and 2 bases, with 13 bases remaining between them. The CDR3 is made up of 13 amino acids. CDR3 in amino acids: CASGPAAAYEQYF. CDR3 sequence (DNA): TGTGCCAGCGGACCGGCAGCAGCCTACGAGCAGTACTTC.

This clonotype was seen more than once but under ten times. The chain joins TRBV6-5 to TRBJ1-4; possibly TRBD1 for D (6 bases). Germline CDR1 reads MNHEY; CDR2 reads SVGAGI. Trimming stripped 6 bases from V and 7 bases from J, with 15 bases between. The CDR3 is made up of 14 amino acids. The CDR3: CASRLQGIGEKLFF. For the CDR3, the DNA is TGTGCCAGCAGACTACAGGGAATTGGTGAAAAACTGTTTTTT.

This clonotype was seen a handful of times. The rearrangement links TRBV29-1 to TRBJ2-6; maybe TRBD1 (5 bases). CDR1 is SQVTM, CDR2 ANQGSEA, per germline. V lost 4 bases, J lost 4 bases, and 14 bases lay in between. This CDR3 has 15 residues. The CDR3 DNA reads as TGCAGCGTTGGGAACAGGTCCCTAGGGGCCAACGTCCTGACTTTC. Its translation is CSVGNRSLGANVLTF.

In its sample, this clonotype was seen many times. The J gene is TRBJ2-1, the V gene TRBV20-1; TRBD1 aligns across 9 bases. V lost 0 bases, J lost 10 bases, and 10 bases stayed unmatched. This CDR3 region has 15 residues. The germline gives CDR1 DFQATT, CDR2 SNEGSKA (reference sequence). CDR3 protein: CSARDRDRASGEQFF. DNA for the CDR3: TGCAGTGCTAGAGACCGGGACAGGGCTTCAGGCGAGCAGTTCTTC.

The chain combines TRBV3-1 with TRBJ2-7, with TRBD1 identical over 7 bases. There are 13 residues in the CDR3. V was pared by 7 bases and J by 2 bases, with 5 bases of the junction left unmatched. Germline CDR1 is LGHDT and CDR2 is YNNKEL (reference sequence). CDR3 amino acids: CASKGQSTYEQYF. The CDR3 DNA reads as TGTGCCAGCAAGGGACAGTCGACCTACGAGCAGTACTTC.